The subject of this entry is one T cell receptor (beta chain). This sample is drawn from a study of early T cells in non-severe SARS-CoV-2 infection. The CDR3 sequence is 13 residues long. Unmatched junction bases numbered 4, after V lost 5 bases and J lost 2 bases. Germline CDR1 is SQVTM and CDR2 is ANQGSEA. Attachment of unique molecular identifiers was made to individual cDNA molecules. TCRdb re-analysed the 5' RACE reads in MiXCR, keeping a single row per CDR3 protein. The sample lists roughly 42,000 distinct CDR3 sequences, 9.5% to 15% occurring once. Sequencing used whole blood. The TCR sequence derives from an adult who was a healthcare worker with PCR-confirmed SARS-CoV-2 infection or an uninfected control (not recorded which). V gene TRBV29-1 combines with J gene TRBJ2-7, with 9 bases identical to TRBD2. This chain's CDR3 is CSVWASGAYEQYF. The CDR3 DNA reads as TGCAGCGTTTGGGCTAGCGGGGCCTACGAGCAGTACTTC.